This T cell receptor (beta chain) stems from a study of control samples from healthy donors and cancer patients. TCRdb's copy holds only in-frame clones and misses some; the assay was immunoSEQ multiplex PCR. The sample consists of about 130,000 clones, just under 95% of them appearing once. This CDR3 is built from 13 residues. Germline lookup yields CDR1 SGHRS and CDR2 YFSETQ. V lost 4 bases, J lost 0 bases, and 6 bases lay in between. This TCR came from a man in his sixties with colorectal cancer. The chain has TRBV5-1 and TRBJ2-3; no clear D. Sequencing was carried out using PBMCs. Written as DNA, the CDR3 is TGCGCCAGCAGCAAGGACAGCACAGATACGCAGTATTTT. Its protein product is CASSKDSTDTQYF.